A single sample gave rise to the 13 T cell receptor beta chains below, sequenced in a study of OX40 agonist ivuxolimab in advanced cancers. Some clones are missing from TCRdb's copy, which holds only in-frame ones; the method was immunoSEQ multiplex PCR. This sample has 60,000 to 65,000 clones, with about 86% found just once. The sequencing used CD4+ or CD8+ T cells sorted from blood, collected in a trial of the OX40 agonist ivuxolimab. The receptors derive from an adult with an advanced solid tumor such as melanoma, head and neck, liver or kidney cancer.

The chain has TRBV5-6 and TRBJ2-4, with a tentative D call TRBD1 (6 bases). CDR3 length: 12 residues. Deletions cut 4 bases from V and 15 bases from J, with 17 bases between. CDR1 SGHDT and CDR2 YYEEEE come from the germline V gene. The CDR3 here is CASSRRTVTPYF. The CDR3 DNA sequence: TGTGCCAGCAGCCGACGGACAGTAACCCCGTACTTC.

The chain couples TRBV30 to TRBJ2-4, with D maybe TRBD2 (7 bases). The CDR3 is made up of 15 amino acids. V lost 2 bases and J lost 5, with 16 bases in between. Germline V gene sequence: CDR1 GTSNPN, CDR2 SVGIG (reference sequence). Here the CDR3 DNA reads TGTGCCTGGAGTCGGGGGGCGTTGGATCAAAACATTCAGTACTTC. It yields the protein CAWSRGALDQNIQYF.

The rearrangement joins TRBV7-9 to TRBJ2-5, with 9 bases fitting TRBD1. The CDR3 is 16 residues long. With V trimmed by 6 bases and J by 2 bases, 10 bases remained unmatched. The germline gives CDR1 SEHNR, CDR2 FQNEAQ (reference sequence). In DNA, the CDR3 is TGTGCCAGCAGTCATCTTCCCGGACAGGGGCAAGAGACCCAGTACTTC. Protein: CASSHLPGQGQETQYF.

The chain carries TRBV11-2 and TRBJ1-2, with no clear D. Germline CDR1 is SGHAT and CDR2 is FQNNGV. This CDR3 is built from 14 residues. V was shortened by 1 base and J by 4 bases, with 10 bases between the two germline ends. CDR3 DNA: TGTGCCAGCAGCTTAGGTGGTGAGGGCTATGGCTACACCTTC. Translated: CASSLGGEGYGYTF.

The genes are TRBV30 and TRBJ2-7; the D is unclear. The CDR3 covers 13 residues. Germline lookup yields CDR1 GTSNPN and CDR2 SVGIG (reference sequence). V was pared by 1 base and J by 3 bases, with 10 bases between. CDR3 bases: TGTGCCTGGAGTGGGCCTAGTTTCTACGAGCAGTACTTC. Protein sequence: CAWSGPSFYEQYF.

The chain is built from TRBV28 and TRBJ2-3; 8 nucleotides line up with TRBD2. Germline V gene data show CDR1 as MDHEN and CDR2 as SYDVKM. J gave up 1 base and V 5 bases, and 11 bases lay outside the gene matches. CDR3 length: 17 residues. CDR3 sequence (DNA): TGTGCCAGCAGTCCACCCTCCCCGGGACTAGGCACAGATACGCAGTATTTT. It is translated as CASSPPSPGLGTDTQYF.

The chain joins TRBV27 to TRBJ2-7; 11 bases are shared with TRBD1. This CDR3 is 15 amino acids long. Trimming took 6 bases from V and 3 from J; bases not matched to a gene: 7. Germline-derived CDR1 and CDR2 are MNHEY and SMNVEV (reference sequence). CDR3 amino acids: CASRDRTGGNYEQYF. CDR3 coding DNA: TGTGCCAGCAGGGATAGGACAGGGGGCAACTACGAGCAGTACTTC.

This clone was counted between two and nine times. The rearrangement joins TRBV4-1 to TRBJ1-2; perhaps TRBD1 as D (5 bases). Germline CDR1 is MGHRA and CDR2 is YSYEKL. The CDR3 covers 14 residues. Trimming left V 6 bases short and J 4 bases short, with 15 bases between. The CDR3 DNA reads as TGCGCCAGCAGGGACGCGGGGCCTGCCTATGGCTACACCTTC. Translating gives CASRDAGPAYGYTF.

V gene TRBV6-5 combines with J gene TRBJ1-1; D might be TRBD1 (5 bases). V lost 2 bases and J lost 10, with 14 bases in between. Germline V gene sequence: CDR1 MNHEY, CDR2 SVGAGI. The CDR3 covers 13 residues. The chain's CDR3 is CASSYVRTGPAFF. As DNA, the CDR3 is TGTGCCAGCAGTTACGTCAGGACGGGACCAGCTTTCTTT.

The chain is built from TRBV11-1 and TRBJ1-1; D remains unclear. The germline V gene has CDR1 SGHAT and CDR2 FQDESV (reference sequence). The CDR3 is made up of 13 amino acids. The V end lost 3 bases, the J end lost 6 bases, and 11 bases lay between the germline ends. The CDR3 loop is CASSLEGPAEAFF. DNA of the CDR3: TGTGCCAGCAGCTTGGAGGGCCCGGCTGAAGCTTTCTTT.

This clone was seen a handful of times. The V and J genes are TRBV15 and TRBJ1-1, with D uncertain. CDR1 and CDR2 from the germline V gene are LNHNV and YYDKDF (reference sequence). CDR3 length: 16 amino acids. V was trimmed by 1 base and J by 5 bases, leaving 17 bases between them. The CDR3 loop is CATSRGNIPLRTEAFF. The CDR3 region has the DNA TGTGCCACCAGCAGAGGGAACATTCCTCTAAGGACTGAAGCTTTCTTT.

The chain employs TRBV5-1 and TRBJ2-7; the match to TRBD1 covers 9 bases. V lost 4 bases to trimming and J lost 3 bases; unmatched junction nucleotides: 8. This CDR3 comprises 15 residues. Germline V gives CDR1 SGHRS, CDR2 YFSETQ. The DNA of the CDR3 is TGCGCCAGCAGCGAGGGACAGGGCGGCTACTACGAGCAGTACTTC. Amino acids: CASSEGQGGYYEQYF.

The chain uses TRBV19 and TRBJ2-2; D perhaps matches TRBD2 (6 bases). This CDR3 contains 10 residues. V dropped 9 bases and J dropped 8 bases, with 7 bases sitting between them. Per germline, CDR1 LNHDA and CDR2 SQIVND (reference sequence). CDR3 amino acids: CASGGGELFF. Here the CDR3 DNA reads TGTGCCAGCGGGGGTGGGGAGCTGTTTTTT.